Sequencing of this T cell receptor beta chain was carried out in a study of tumor-infiltrating lymphocytes in primary liver carcinoma. Each 20-30 mg portion of unsorted bulk tissue served as the source for co-extraction of RNA and DNA. Remarks on this clonotype: Germline is not matched at one junction end, which may reflect a read error.

There are 14 residues in the CDR3. Per germline, CDR1 MNHEY and CDR2 SVGEGT. Starting from around 500 ng of total RNA, TCR beta cDNA was produced with a primer in the constant region. Investigators got TCR beta libraries out of three nested multiplex PCR rounds, done with slightly modified ARM-PCR. Forward primers for TRBV1-TRBV30 and a C-beta reverse primer served the first two PCR rounds, at 10 cycles each. Each CDR3 protein gets one entry after TCRdb re-called the multiplex PCR reads with MiXCR. Among over 25,000 distinct CDR3 sequences listed, around three quarters were seen once. The V call is TRBV6-2 or TRBV6-3, the J call TRBJ2-4; D may be TRBD2 (5 bases). The origin of this receptor is a man aged 40-50 years with primary liver carcinoma and hepatitis B virus infection. Sequencing used liver tumor tissue from sampling region 3. Specified subset: tumor region T3, left-lateral pole. CDR3 amino acids: CASSLKLAKNIQHF. In DNA, the CDR3 is TGTGCCAGCAGTTTGAAGCTAGCCAAAAACATTCAGCACTTC.